In its sample, the clone carrying this T cell receptor (beta chain) was seen a few times. Antigen unknown. Read data end 3 residues before the CDR3 end; the end is taken from the germline J gene. This table comes from immunoSEQ multiplex PCR, and its TCRdb copy is limited to in-frame clones, with some not included. The sample contains more than 20,000 clones, none of them singletons. This specimen belongs to a study of T cell clonality in common variable immunodeficiency. Whole-study findings and limits: Fewer deletions and N-nucleotide insertions were reportedly seen in common variable immunodeficiency TCR beta sequences. TCRbeta clonality was increased in CVID versus healthy controls.

The CDR3 sequence is 11 residues long. CDR1 and CDR2 (germline): DFQATT, SNEGSKA (reference sequence). Sequenced: peripheral blood mononuclear cells. The sequence derives from a human donor with common variable immunodeficiency. This chain joins TRBV20-1 and TRBJ1-1, with TRBD1 as a possible D gene (5 bases). The CDR3 protein is CSARFRERAFF. CDR3 bases read: TGCAGTGCTAGGTTCAGGGAAAGG.